This T cell receptor (beta chain) appears in the sequencing data of a study of PD-1 blockade in classical Hodgkin lymphoma. Some clones are missing from TCRdb's copy, which holds only in-frame ones; the method was immunoSEQ multiplex PCR. The table lists 110,000 or so clones, roughly 87% of them singletons. Germline CDR1 is SGDLS and CDR2 is YYNGEE. Deletions cut 0 bases from V and 6 bases from J, with 8 bases between. The CDR3 loop spans 13 amino acids. Worth noting for this clone: Its antigen is still unknown.

The time point: cycle 4 day 1 (C4D1), after 6 weeks of nivolumab. Autologous stem cell transplantation was followed by relapse in every patient, and brentuximab vedotin exposure varied. Complete response, partial response or progressive disease were the best responses. General observations from the study: Differences between repertoires have undefined causes, possibly disease activity or prior therapy.

The chain couples TRBV9 to TRBJ2-3; D gene uncertain. The clonotype comes from a human donor with classical Hodgkin lymphoma. Here the sequenced sample was peripheral blood mononuclear cells (PBMCs), taken before the fourth cycle of nivolumab. Written as DNA, the CDR3 is TGTGCCAGCAGCGTAGGTCAGCCGGATACGCAGTATTTT. It yields the protein CASSVGQPDTQYF.